Presented here are 20 T cell receptor beta chains from one specimen sequenced in a study of CD8 T cells in Susac syndrome. Random hexamers were used to reverse transcribe 0.5 to 1 ug of RNA. From the immunoSEQ multiplex PCR reads, TCRdb called clonotypes with MiXCR, one entry per CDR3 protein. The top ten clones hold 0.52% of a sample with about 75,000 distinct CDR3 sequences, approximately 93% of them seen once. The sample comprised CD8+ T cells from PBMCs. These receptors were collected from a human donor with Susac syndrome.

J is TRBJ2-1 and V is TRBV19; D perhaps matches TRBD2 (7 bases). This CDR3 is 15 amino acids long. CDR1 LNHDA and CDR2 SQIVND come from the germline V gene (reference sequence). V was cut by 7 bases and J by 0 bases, with 13 bases left in between. The CDR3, as DNA: TGTGCCAGTATCATGGGGGGGCACTCCTACAATGAGCAGTTCTTC. Amino acid sequence: CASIMGGHSYNEQFF.

V usage is TRBV20-1 and J usage is TRBJ1-2; D remains ambiguous. Germline-derived CDR1 and CDR2 are DFQATT and SNEGSKA (reference sequence). V lost 3 bases and J lost 0, with 11 bases in between. CDR3 size: 14 residues. CDR3 protein: CSASSGFTNYGYTF. CDR3 coding DNA: TGCAGTGCTAGTTCAGGCTTTACTAACTATGGCTACACCTTC.

This chain joins TRBV12-3 or TRBV12-4 and TRBJ1-2; D gene unclear. The CDR3 covers 13 residues. V was cut by 7 bases and J by 4 bases, with 13 bases left in between. Here the CDR3 DNA reads TGTGCCAGCAAAGCCCCTGGCTCCTATGGCTACACCTTC. It translates to CASKAPGSYGYTF.

The rearrangement joins TRBV7-9 to TRBJ2-5; TRBD2 is a possible D gene (5 bases). Trimming took 5 bases from V and 5 from J, leaving 15 bases between them. The CDR3 is 14 residues long. Germline loops: CDR1 SEHNR, CDR2 FQNEAQ (reference sequence). The CDR3 sequence: CASSPFDYLETQYF. The CDR3 DNA reads as TGTGCCAGCAGCCCGTTTGACTACCTGGAGACCCAGTACTTC.

This rearrangement joins TRBV24-1 to TRBJ2-3; 9 bases are shared with TRBD2. V shed 5 bases, J shed 4 bases, and the junction held 9 bases outside the gene matches. The CDR3 consists of 16 residues. The germline V gene has CDR1 KGHDR and CDR2 SFDVKD. This CDR3 reads CATSAGGGALADTQYF. For the CDR3, the DNA is TGTGCCACCAGTGCCGGCGGGGGGGCCCTGGCAGATACGCAGTATTTT.

V gene TRBV28 combines with J gene TRBJ1-5; D may be TRBD1 (5 bases). V was pared by 7 bases and J by 1 base, with 11 bases between. This CDR3 comprises 14 residues. CDR1 and CDR2 (germline): MDHEN, SYDVKM. CDR3 DNA: TGTGCCAGCAAAGAAGGACAAAGCAATCAGCCCCAGCATTTT. This encodes CASKEGQSNQPQHF.

This clonotype was recorded only once. The chain joins TRBV7-9 to TRBJ2-1; D possibly corresponds to TRBD2 (7 bases). The CDR3 has 13 residues. V was clipped by 5 bases and J by 8 bases, with 13 bases between them. Looked up from germline, CDR1 is SEHNR and CDR2 is FQNEAQ (reference sequence). CDR3 DNA sequence: TGTGCCAGCAGCCCGCCGGGGGGCGATGAGCAGTTCTTC. Translated, it gives CASSPPGGDEQFF.

The V gene is TRBV4-3, the J gene TRBJ2-7; 10 bases match TRBD1. After removal of 3 bases from V and 4 bases from J, the junction contained 3 bases not matched to a gene. The CDR3 runs 14 residues. CDR1 and CDR2 from the germline V gene are LGHNA and YSLEER. CDR3 in amino acids: CASSQRTGGYEQYF. The CDR3 region has the DNA TGCGCCAGCAGCCAGCGGACAGGGGGATACGAGCAGTACTTC.

This chain connects TRBV7-2 to TRBJ2-4; TRBD1 matches 7 bases. V shed 3 bases, J shed 1 base, and the junction held 6 bases outside the gene matches. CDR1 SGHTA and CDR2 FQGNSA come from the germline V gene. The CDR3 covers 16 residues. The CDR3 DNA is TGTGCCAGCAGCTTTAACACAGGGGAGGCCAAAAACATTCAGTACTTC. Protein sequence: CASSFNTGEAKNIQYF.

The J gene is TRBJ2-7, the V gene TRBV5-1; 8 bases are a match to TRBD2. Germline CDR1 and CDR2: SGHRS and YFSETQ. CDR3 length: 18 amino acids. Trimming cost V 4 bases and J 2 bases; bases outside gene matches: 17. The DNA of the CDR3 is TGCGCCAGCAGCCCGGACCCCTTAGCGGGAAGAAGTCCCTACGAGCAGTACTTC. Its protein is CASSPDPLAGRSPYEQYF.

This clonotype was detected only once. V usage is TRBV12-3 or TRBV12-4 and J usage is TRBJ1-5; D is possibly TRBD1 (5 bases). Trimming shortened V by 5 bases and J by 4 bases, and 15 bases separated the two germline ends. The CDR3 is 15 residues long. CDR3 sequence: CASSPELGLNQPQHF. In DNA form, the CDR3 reads TGTGCCAGCAGTCCTGAACTGGGACTTAATCAGCCCCAGCATTTT.

The chain has TRBV27 and TRBJ2-7; D uncertain. CDR1 is MNHEY and CDR2 is SMNVEV in the germline V gene (reference sequence). The CDR3 is 13 amino acids. V shed 4 bases and J shed 0 bases, with 7 bases lying between them. The CDR3 region has the DNA TGTGCCAGCAGTTACGGGCGCTCCTACGAGCAGTACTTC. Amino acid sequence: CASSYGRSYEQYF.

The V call is TRBV27, the J call TRBJ1-2; 10 bases align to TRBD1. The germline V gene encodes CDR1 MNHEY and CDR2 SMNVEV (reference sequence). The V and J ends lost 5 bases and 2 bases, in that order; junction bases with no gene match: 5. CDR3 length: 15 amino acids. CDR3 in amino acids: CASSAGQGNNYGYTF. The DNA of the CDR3 is TGTGCCAGCAGTGCGGGACAGGGGAACAACTATGGCTACACCTTC.

The chain links TRBV29-1 to TRBJ2-6; possible D gene TRBD2, 6 bases. Trimming pared 7 bases from V and 2 bases from J, leaving 15 bases between. This CDR3 has 15 residues. Germline V CDR1 and CDR2: SQVTM, ANQGSEA. The CDR3 is CSARSRDAGANVLTF. In DNA, the CDR3 is TGCAGCGCCCGGTCGCGGGACGCTGGGGCCAACGTCCTGACTTTC.

J is TRBJ1-2 and V is TRBV7-8, with 7 nucleotides matching TRBD1. Losses at the gene ends were 2 bases for V and 3 bases for J; bases not matched to a gene: 6. Germline-derived CDR1 and CDR2 are SGHVS and FQNEAQ. The CDR3 runs 15 residues. The CDR3 DNA sequence: TGTGCCAGCAGCTTACTTTTGGGGACAGACTATGGCTACACCTTC. It specifies CASSLLLGTDYGYTF.

V gene TRBV2 combines with J gene TRBJ2-5, with 9 bases that match TRBD1. This CDR3 comprises 14 residues. CDR1 SNHLY and CDR2 FYNNEI come from the germline V gene. Trimming removed 5 bases from V and 3 bases from J; junction bases left unmatched: 4. CDR3 loop: CASSTRQGEETQYF. CDR3 DNA: TGTGCCAGCAGTACCCGACAGGGGGAAGAGACCCAGTACTTC.

This chain uses TRBV18 with TRBJ1-2; the D gene is possibly TRBD1 (5 bases). The length of the CDR3 is 15 residues. The V gene lost 3 bases and the J gene lost 0 bases, with 11 bases spanning the gap. The germline CDR1 and CDR2 sequences are KGHSH and LQKENI. CDR3 in amino acids: CASSPGDGTNYGYTF. CDR3 nucleotides: TGTGCCAGCTCACCTGGGGACGGAACTAACTATGGCTACACCTTC. Full variable domain (missing parts from reference TRBV18 and TRBJ1-2): NAGVMQNPRHLVRRRGQEARLRCSPMKGHSHVYWYRQLPEEGLKFMVYLQKENIIDESGMPKERFSAEFPKEGPSILRIQQVVRGDSAAYFCASSPGDGTNYGYTFGSGTRLTVV.

The chain has TRBV3-1 and TRBJ2-5; the D is unclear. Germline-derived CDR1 and CDR2 are LGHDT and YNNKEL (reference sequence). The V gene lost 0 bases and the J gene lost 5 bases, with 13 bases spanning the gap. The CDR3 has 15 residues. Here the CDR3 reads CASSQDWTVTETQYF. The CDR3, as DNA: TGTGCCAGCAGCCAAGACTGGACCGTCACGGAGACCCAGTACTTC.

This clonotype was found a few times. The chain links TRBV27 to TRBJ2-1; D is uncertain. Trimming removed 8 bases at V and 3 bases at J, with 5 bases between. This CDR3 has 11 residues. CDR1 is MNHEY, CDR2 SMNVEV, per germline (reference sequence). CDR3 in amino acids: CASSVYNEQFF. As DNA, the CDR3 is TGTGCCAGCTCAGTCTACAATGAGCAGTTCTTC.

The rearrangement joins TRBV7-9 to TRBJ2-5; TRBD1 matches 9 bases. Germline loops: CDR1 SEHNR, CDR2 FQNEAQ (reference sequence). V gave up 6 bases and J gave up 5 bases; unmatched junction bases: 1. The CDR3 is 12 residues long. The CDR3 nucleotides read TGTGCCAGCAGACAGGGGGCGGAGACCCAGTACTTC. This codes for CASRQGAETQYF.